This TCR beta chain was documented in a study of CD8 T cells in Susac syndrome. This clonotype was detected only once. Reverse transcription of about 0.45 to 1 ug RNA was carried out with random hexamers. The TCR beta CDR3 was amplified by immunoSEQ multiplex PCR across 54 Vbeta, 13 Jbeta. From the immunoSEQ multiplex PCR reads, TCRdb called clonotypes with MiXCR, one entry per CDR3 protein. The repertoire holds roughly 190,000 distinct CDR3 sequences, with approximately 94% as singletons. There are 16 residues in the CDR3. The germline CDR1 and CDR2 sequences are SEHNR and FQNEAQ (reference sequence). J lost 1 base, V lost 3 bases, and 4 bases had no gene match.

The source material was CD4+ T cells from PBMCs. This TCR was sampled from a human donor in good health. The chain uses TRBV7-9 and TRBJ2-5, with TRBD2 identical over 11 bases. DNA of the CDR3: TGTGCCAGCAGCTTTTCACTAGCGGGAGTCCAAGAGACCCAGTACTTC. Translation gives CASSFSLAGVQETQYF.